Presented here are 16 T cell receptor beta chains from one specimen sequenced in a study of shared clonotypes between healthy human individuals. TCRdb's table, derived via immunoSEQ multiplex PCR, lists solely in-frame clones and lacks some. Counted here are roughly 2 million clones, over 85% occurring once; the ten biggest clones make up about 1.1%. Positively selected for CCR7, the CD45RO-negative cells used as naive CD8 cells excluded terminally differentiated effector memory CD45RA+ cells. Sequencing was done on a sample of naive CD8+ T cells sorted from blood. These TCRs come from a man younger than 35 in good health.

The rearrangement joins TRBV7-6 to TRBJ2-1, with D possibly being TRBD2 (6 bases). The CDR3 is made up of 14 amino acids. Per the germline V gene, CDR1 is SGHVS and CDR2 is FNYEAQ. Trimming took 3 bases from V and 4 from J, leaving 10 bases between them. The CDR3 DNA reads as TGTGCCAGCAGCTTGGCGGGATTTTACAATGAGCAGTTCTTC. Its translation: CASSLAGFYNEQFF.

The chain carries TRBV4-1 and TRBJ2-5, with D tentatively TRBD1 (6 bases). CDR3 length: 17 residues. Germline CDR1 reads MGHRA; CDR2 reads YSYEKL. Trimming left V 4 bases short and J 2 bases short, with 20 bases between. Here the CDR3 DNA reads TGCGCCAGCAGCCGCGAACCTAATTCAGGGGAGCAAGAGACCCAGTACTTC. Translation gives CASSREPNSGEQETQYF.

CDR3 loop: CASSPGLAGETDTQYF. The CDR3 nucleotides are TGTGCCAGCAGCCCGGGACTAGCGGGAGAGACAGATACGCAGTATTTT. The V and J genes are TRBV5-6 and TRBJ2-3; 14 bases fit TRBD2. After removal of 4 bases from V and 3 bases from J, the junction contained 4 bases not matched to a gene. Germline V gene data show CDR1 as SGHDT and CDR2 as YYEEEE. The CDR3 consists of 16 residues.

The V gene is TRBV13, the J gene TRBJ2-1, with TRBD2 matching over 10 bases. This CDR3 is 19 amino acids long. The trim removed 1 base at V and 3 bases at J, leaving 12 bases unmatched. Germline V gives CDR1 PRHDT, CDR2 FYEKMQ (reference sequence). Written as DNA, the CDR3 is TGTGCCAGCAGCTTAGACCCAGCGCGGGCTAGCGGGAGCTACAATGAGCAGTTCTTC. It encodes CASSLDPARASGSYNEQFF.

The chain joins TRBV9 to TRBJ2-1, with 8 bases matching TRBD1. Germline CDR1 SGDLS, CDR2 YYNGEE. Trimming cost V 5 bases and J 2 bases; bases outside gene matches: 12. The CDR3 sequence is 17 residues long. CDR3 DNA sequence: TGTGCCAGCAGTATCCAGGGCGGGACAGGAGCCTACAATGAGCAGTTCTTC. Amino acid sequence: CASSIQGGTGAYNEQFF.

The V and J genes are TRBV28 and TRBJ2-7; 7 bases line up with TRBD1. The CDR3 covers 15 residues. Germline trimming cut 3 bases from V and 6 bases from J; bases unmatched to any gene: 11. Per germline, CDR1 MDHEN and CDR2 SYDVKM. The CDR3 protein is CASSFLYRGRVEQYF. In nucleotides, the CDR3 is TGTGCCAGCAGTTTCTTATACAGGGGTCGGGTCGAGCAGTACTTC.

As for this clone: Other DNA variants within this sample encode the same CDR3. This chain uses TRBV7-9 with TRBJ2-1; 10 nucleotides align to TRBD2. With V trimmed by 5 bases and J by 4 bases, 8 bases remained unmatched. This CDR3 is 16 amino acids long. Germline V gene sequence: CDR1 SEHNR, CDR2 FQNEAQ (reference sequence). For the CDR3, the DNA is TGTGCCAGCAGCCCGCCAAGCGGGAGGGAATACAATGAGCAGTTCTTC. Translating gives CASSPPSGREYNEQFF.

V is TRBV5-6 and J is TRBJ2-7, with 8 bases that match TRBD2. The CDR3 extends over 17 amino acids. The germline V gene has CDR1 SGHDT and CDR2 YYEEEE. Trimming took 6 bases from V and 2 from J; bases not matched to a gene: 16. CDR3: CASKGVTSGTTPYEQYF. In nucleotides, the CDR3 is TGTGCCAGCAAGGGGGTAACTAGCGGCACGACCCCCTACGAGCAGTACTTC.

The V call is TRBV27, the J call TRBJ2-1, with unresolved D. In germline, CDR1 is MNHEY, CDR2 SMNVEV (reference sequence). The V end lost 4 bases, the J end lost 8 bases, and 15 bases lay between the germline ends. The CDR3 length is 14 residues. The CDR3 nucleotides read TGTGCCAGCAGTTCTACAACGGTGGGCCATGAGCAGTTCTTC. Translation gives CASSSTTVGHEQFF.

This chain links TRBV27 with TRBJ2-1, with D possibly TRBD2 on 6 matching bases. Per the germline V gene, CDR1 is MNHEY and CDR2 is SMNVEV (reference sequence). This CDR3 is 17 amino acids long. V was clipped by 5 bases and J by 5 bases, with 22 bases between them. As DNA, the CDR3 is TGTGCCAGCAGTCCACTACCGGGAGTTGGGGGTCACAATGAGCAGTTCTTC. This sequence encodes CASSPLPGVGGHNEQFF.

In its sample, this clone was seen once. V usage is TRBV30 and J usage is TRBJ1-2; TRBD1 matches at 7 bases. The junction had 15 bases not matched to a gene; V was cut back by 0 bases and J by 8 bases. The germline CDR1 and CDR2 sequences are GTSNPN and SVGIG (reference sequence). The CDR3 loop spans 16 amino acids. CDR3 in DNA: TGTGCCTGGAGTGTAGACTGGACAGGAGATCCCTGGGGCTACACCTTC. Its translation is CAWSVDWTGDPWGYTF.

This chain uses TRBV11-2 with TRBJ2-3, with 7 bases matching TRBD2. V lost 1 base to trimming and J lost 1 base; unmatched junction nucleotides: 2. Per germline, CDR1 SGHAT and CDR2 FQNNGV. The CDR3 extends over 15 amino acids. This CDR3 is CASSLAGGRTDTQYF. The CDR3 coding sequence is TGTGCCAGCAGCTTAGCGGGAGGACGCACAGATACGCAGTATTTT.

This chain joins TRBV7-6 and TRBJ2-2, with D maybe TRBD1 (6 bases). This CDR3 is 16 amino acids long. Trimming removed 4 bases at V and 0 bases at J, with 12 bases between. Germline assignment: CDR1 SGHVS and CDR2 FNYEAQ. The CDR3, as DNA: TGTGCCAGCAGCTACGTCAGGGGACCGAACACCGGGGAGCTGTTTTTT. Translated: CASSYVRGPNTGELFF.

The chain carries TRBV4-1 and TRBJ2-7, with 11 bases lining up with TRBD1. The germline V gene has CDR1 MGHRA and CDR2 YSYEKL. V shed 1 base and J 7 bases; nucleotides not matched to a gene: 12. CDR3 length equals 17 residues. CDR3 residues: CASSQGFGTGGVREQYF. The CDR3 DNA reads TGCGCCAGCAGCCAAGGGTTCGGGACAGGGGGGGTTCGAGAGCAGTACTTC.

The CDR3 nucleotides are TGTGCCAGTCCACTAGAAAGGACAGGGCTAACTGGAAACACCATATATTTT. Translating gives CASPLERTGLTGNTIYF. V is TRBV19 and J is TRBJ1-3; 8 bases map to TRBD1. CDR3 size: 17 residues. V trimming: 8 bases; J trimming: 2 bases; junction bases outside the gene matches: 14. Germline V gives CDR1 LNHDA, CDR2 SQIVND (reference sequence).

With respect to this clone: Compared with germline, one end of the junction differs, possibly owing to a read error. The DNA for the CDR3 is TGTGCCAGCAGTTTAGGGGTCCGCTATGGCTACACCTTC. It specifies CASSLGVRYGYTF. The gene calls are TRBV7-9 and TRBJ1-2; possibly TRBD1 for D (5 bases). There are 13 residues in the CDR3. Germline V gene data show CDR1 as SEHNR and CDR2 as FQNEAQ (reference sequence).